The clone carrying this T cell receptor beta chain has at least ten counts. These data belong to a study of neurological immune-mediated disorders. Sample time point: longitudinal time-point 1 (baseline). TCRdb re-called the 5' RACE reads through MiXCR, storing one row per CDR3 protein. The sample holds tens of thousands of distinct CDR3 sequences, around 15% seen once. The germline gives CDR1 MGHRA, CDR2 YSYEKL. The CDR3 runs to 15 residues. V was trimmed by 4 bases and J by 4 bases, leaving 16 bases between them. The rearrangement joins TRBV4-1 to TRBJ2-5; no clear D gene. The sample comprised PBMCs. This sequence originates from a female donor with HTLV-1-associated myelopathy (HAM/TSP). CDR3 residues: CASSRTFPTGETQYF. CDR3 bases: TGCGCCAGCAGCCGAACCTTCCCTACCGGAGAGACCCAGTACTTC.